This section outlines one TCR beta chain sequence together with its context. Germline V gene data show CDR1 as MNHEY and CDR2 as SVGAGI. This CDR3 spans 15 amino acids. With V trimmed by 6 bases and J by 8 bases, 8 bases remained unmatched. These data originate in a study of blood T cell repertoires in COVID-19. Study context: Sample material is recorded as cDNA or gDNA derived from T cells, B-cell-depleted T cells, or PBMCs.

Sequencing used immunoSEQ multiplex PCR; TCRdb keeps in-frame clones, though not all of them. The sample comprises around 140,000 clones, more than 80% of which are singletons, and 4.8% rests with the top ten. The gene calls are TRBV6-5 and TRBJ1-4, with 11 bases lining up with TRBD1. The sequence was collected from a human donor in a cohort sampled during active COVID-19. Sequenced sample: peripheral blood. CDR3 coding DNA: TGTGCCAGCAGAACCAGGGGACAGGGGGGCGAAAAACTGTTTTTT. This sequence encodes CASRTRGQGGEKLFF.